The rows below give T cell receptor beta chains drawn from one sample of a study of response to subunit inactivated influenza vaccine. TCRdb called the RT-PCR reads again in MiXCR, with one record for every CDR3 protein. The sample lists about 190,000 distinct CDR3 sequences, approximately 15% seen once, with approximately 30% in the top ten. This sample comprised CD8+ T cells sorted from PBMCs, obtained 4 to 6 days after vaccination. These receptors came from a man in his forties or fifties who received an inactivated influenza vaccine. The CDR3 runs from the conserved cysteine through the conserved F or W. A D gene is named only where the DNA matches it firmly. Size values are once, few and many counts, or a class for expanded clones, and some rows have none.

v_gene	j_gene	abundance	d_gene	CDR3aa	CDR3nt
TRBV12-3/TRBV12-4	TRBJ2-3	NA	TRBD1	CASTGTAYTDTQYF	TGTGCCAGCACCGGGACAGCCTACACAGATACGCAGTATTTT
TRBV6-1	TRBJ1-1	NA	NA	CASRDSGNTEAFF	TGTGCCAGCAGGGACAGTGGGAACACTGAAGCTTTCTTT
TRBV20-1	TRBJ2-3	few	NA	CSANPGLSGYTDTQYF	TGCAGTGCCAACCCGGGACTGAGCGGATACACAGATACGCAGTATTTT
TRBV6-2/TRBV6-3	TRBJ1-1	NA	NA	CASSYSYGGAEAFF	TGTGCCAGCAGTTACTCGTACGGGGGCGCTGAAGCTTTCTTT
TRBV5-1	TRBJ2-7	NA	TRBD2	CASSLFASGGAYEQYF	TGCGCCAGCAGCTTGTTTGCTAGCGGGGGGGCCTACGAGCAGTACTTC
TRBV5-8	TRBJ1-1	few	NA	CASSLWENMNTEAFF	TGTGCCAGCAGCTTGTGGGAGAACATGAACACTGAAGCTTTCTTT
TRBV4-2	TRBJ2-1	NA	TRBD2	CASSQDLSGSSYNEQFF	TGTGCCAGCAGCCAAGACCTTAGCGGGAGCTCCTACAATGAGCAGTTCTTC
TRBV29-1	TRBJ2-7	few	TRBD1	CSGGQGRYEQYF	TGCAGCGGAGGACAGGGCCGCTACGAGCAGTACTTC
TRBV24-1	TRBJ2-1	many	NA	CATSAAYPLGDNEQFF	TGTGCCACCAGTGCCGCATACCCCTTAGGGGACAATGAGCAGTTCTTC
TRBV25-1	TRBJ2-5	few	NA	CASSGIGTEQETQYF	TGTGCCAGCAGTGGAATCGGGACGGAACAAGAGACCCAGTACTTC
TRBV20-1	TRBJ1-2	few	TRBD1	CSARDLQWTGDNYGYTF	TGCAGTGCTAGAGACCTCCAATGGACAGGGGATAACTATGGCTACACCTTC
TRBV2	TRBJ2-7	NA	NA	CASSGHDVIEQYF	TGTGCCAGTTCCGGGCACGATGTAATCGAGCAGTACTTC
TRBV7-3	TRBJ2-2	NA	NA	CASSLLGDPTGELFF	TGTGCCAGCAGCCTCCTTGGGGACCCAACCGGGGAGCTGTTTTTT
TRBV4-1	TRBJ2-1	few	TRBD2	CASSQVSGGRNEQFF	TGCGCCAGCAGCCAAGTTAGCGGGGGCCGGAATGAGCAGTTCTTC
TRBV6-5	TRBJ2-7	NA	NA	CASSYSGVYEQYF	TGTGCCAGCAGTTACTCTGGGGTCTACGAGCAGTACTTC
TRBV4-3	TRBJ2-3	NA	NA	CASSPLTSSTDTQYF	TGCGCCAGCAGCCCACTTACCTCTAGCACAGATACGCAGTATTTT
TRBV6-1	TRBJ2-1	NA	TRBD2	CASSLTSGRAPYNEQFF	TGTGCCAGCAGCCTGACTAGCGGGAGGGCCCCTTACAATGAGCAGTTCTTC
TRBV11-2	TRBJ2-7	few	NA	CASSFPTDPHSYEQYF	TGTGCCAGCAGCTTCCCGACAGACCCTCACTCCTACGAGCAGTACTTC
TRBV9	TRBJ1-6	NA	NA	CASSVTGALGSPLHF	TGTGCCAGCAGCGTAACGGGGGCCCTGGGTTCACCCCTCCACTTT
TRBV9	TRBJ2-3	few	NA	CASSVVTSDTQYF	TGTGCCAGCAGCGTAGTTACTTCCGATACGCAGTATTTT
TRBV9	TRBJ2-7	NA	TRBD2	CASSELAGGSYEQYF	TGTGCCAGCAGCGAACTAGCGGGGGGGTCCTACGAGCAGTACTTC
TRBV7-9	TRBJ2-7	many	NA	CASSFSDYEQYF	TGTGCCAGCAGCTTCTCGGATTACGAGCAGTACTTC
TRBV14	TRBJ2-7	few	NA	CASSQGAGSYEQYF	TGTGCCAGCAGCCAGGGGGCGGGAAGCTACGAGCAGTACTTC